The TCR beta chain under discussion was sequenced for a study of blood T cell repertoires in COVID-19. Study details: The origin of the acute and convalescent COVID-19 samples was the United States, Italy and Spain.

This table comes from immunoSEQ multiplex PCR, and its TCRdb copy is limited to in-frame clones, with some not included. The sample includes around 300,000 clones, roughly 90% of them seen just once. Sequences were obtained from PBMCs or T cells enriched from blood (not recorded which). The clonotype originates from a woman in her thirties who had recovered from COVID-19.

In DNA form, the CDR3 reads TGTGCCAGCAGCCAAGTATTACAGGGGGCGCAAGGAGCTTTCTTT. This codes for CASSQVLQGAQGAFF. The chain has TRBV4-2 and TRBJ1-1; 9 nucleotides agree with TRBD1. This CDR3 spans 15 amino acids. V lost 1 base, J lost 10 bases, and 10 bases stayed unmatched. Germline V CDR1 and CDR2: LGHNA, YNFKEQ.